Shown below are 12 T cell receptor beta chains from a single sample sequenced in a study of blood T cell repertoires in COVID-19. Produced via immunoSEQ multiplex PCR; TCRdb's table is partial and in-frame only. The sample includes approximately 300,000 clones, more than 65% of them seen just once. The sequencing input was peripheral blood. These receptors came from a person aged 70 to 85 with COVID-19, enrolled during active disease.

The chain uses TRBV7-2 and TRBJ2-7; D unclear. V lost 5 bases and J 0 bases, leaving 5 bases between the germline ends. This CDR3 contains 12 residues. The germline V gene has CDR1 SGHTA and CDR2 FQGNSA. The CDR3 sequence: CASSRSSYEQYF. The DNA of the CDR3 is TGTGCCAGCAGCCGGAGCTCCTACGAGCAGTACTTC.

This clone was recorded once. V usage is TRBV19 and J usage is TRBJ1-5; 7 bases fit TRBD1. Per germline, CDR1 LNHDA and CDR2 SQIVND (reference sequence). V lost 6 bases and J lost 0; bases outside the gene matches: 8. This CDR3 is built from 16 residues. DNA for the CDR3: TGTGCCAGTAGCCCTGACAGGGCTTATAGCAATCAGCCCCAGCATTTT. This encodes CASSPDRAYSNQPQHF.

The V and J genes are TRBV24-1 and TRBJ2-1, with TRBD2 matching over 9 bases. Germline lookup yields CDR1 KGHDR and CDR2 SFDVKD. Trimming cost V 4 bases and J 8 bases; bases outside gene matches: 17. The CDR3 totals 18 residues. CDR3: CATSDPNRSSGTRDEQFF. The CDR3 coding sequence is TGTGCCACCAGTGACCCTAACAGATCTAGCGGGACAAGGGATGAGCAGTTCTTC.

This clone was recorded at least ten times. The chain combines TRBV19 with TRBJ2-3, with 10 bases aligning to TRBD1. The CDR3 has 14 amino acids. The V gene's germline CDR1 is LNHDA and CDR2 SQIVND (reference sequence). With V trimmed by 6 bases and J by 4 bases, 4 bases remained unmatched. The CDR3 sequence: CASSDRGPADTQYF. CDR3 DNA: TGTGCCAGTAGCGACAGGGGGCCGGCAGATACGCAGTATTTT.

V usage is TRBV6-4 and J usage is TRBJ2-3; 9 nucleotides align to TRBD2. The CDR3 sequence is 14 residues long. Unmatched junction bases numbered 5, after V lost 2 bases and J lost 8 bases. Germline loops: CDR1 MRHNA, CDR2 SNTAGT. CDR3 sequence reads: CASSDPGLASTQYF. CDR3 DNA sequence: TGTGCCAGCAGTGACCCGGGACTAGCCTCTACGCAGTATTTT.

The chain joins TRBV2 to TRBJ2-5; TRBD2 matches at 10 bases. The CDR3 runs 16 residues. In germline, CDR1 is SNHLY, CDR2 FYNNEI. The trim removed 3 bases at V and 3 bases at J, leaving 7 bases unmatched. In nucleotides, the CDR3 is TGTGCCAGCAGTGAGGGGTGGACTAGCGGAAAAGAGACCCAGTACTTC. Its protein is CASSEGWTSGKETQYF.

V gene TRBV4-2 combines with J gene TRBJ1-3; D is unresolved. Trimming left V 0 bases short and J 1 base short, with 7 bases between. Germline assignment: CDR1 LGHNA and CDR2 YNFKEQ. The CDR3 covers 15 residues. As DNA, the CDR3 is TGTGCCAGCAGCCAAGATCCCAGTTCTGGAAACACCATATATTTT. It yields the protein CASSQDPSSGNTIYF.

This clone has just one count. Other DNA sequences in the same sample also yield this CDR3. The chain has TRBV9 and TRBJ2-3; weak D call: TRBD1 (5 bases). CDR1 is SGDLS and CDR2 is YYNGEE in the germline V gene. V was pared by 0 bases and J by 0 bases, with 8 bases between. The CDR3 is 15 amino acids. CDR3 DNA sequence: TGTGCCAGCAGCGTAGGGGGCAGTAGCACAGATACGCAGTATTTT. Protein product: CASSVGGSSTDTQYF.

This chain joins TRBV28 and TRBJ1-6; D may be TRBD1 (5 bases). This CDR3 spans 13 amino acids. Trimming removed 2 bases at V and 10 bases at J, with 9 bases between. Germline lookup yields CDR1 MDHEN and CDR2 SYDVKM. CDR3 DNA sequence: TGTGCCAGCAGTTTAGGAGGGGAGTCACCCCTCCACTTT. Encoded protein: CASSLGGESPLHF.

The chain uses TRBV7-9 and TRBJ2-5, with 7 bases lining up with TRBD1. With V trimmed by 5 bases and J by 5 bases, 8 bases remained unmatched. CDR1 and CDR2 from the germline V gene are SEHNR and FQNEAQ (reference sequence). The CDR3 sequence is 14 residues long. CDR3 protein: CASSAGQAGETQYF. The CDR3 DNA follows: TGTGCCAGCAGCGCTGGACAGGCCGGGGAGACCCAGTACTTC.

This chain uses TRBV6-1 with TRBJ1-4; D possibly corresponds to TRBD1 (5 bases). The CDR3 consists of 15 residues. V was cut by 2 bases and J by 3 bases, with 10 bases left in between. Germline V gene data show CDR1 as MNHNS and CDR2 as SASEGT. This chain's CDR3 is CASSEFQGSNEKLFF. The CDR3 DNA reads TGTGCCAGCAGTGAATTTCAGGGATCTAATGAAAAACTGTTTTTT.

In this sample, this clone turned up once. The V and J genes are TRBV20-1 and TRBJ2-1, with D possibly TRBD2 on 5 matching bases. Trimming took off 3 bases at V and 0 bases at J, with 9 bases between the two ends. Germline V gene sequence: CDR1 DFQATT, CDR2 SNEGSKA (reference sequence). This CDR3 comprises 14 residues. As DNA, the CDR3 is TGCAGTGCTAGTCAGCGGAACTCCTACAATGAGCAGTTCTTC. Residues: CSASQRNSYNEQFF.